A selection of T cell receptor beta chains follows, all from one sample in a study of cytomegalovirus exposure and HLA in healthy donors. Assay used: immunoSEQ multiplex PCR; TCRdb lists only in-frame clones, some missing. Among some 120,000 clones listed, around 72% were seen once. The sample was PBMCs. Receptors originate from a young man in good health and CMV-seronegative. The CDR3 runs from the conserved cysteine through the conserved F or W. Each record gives: D gene, V gene, J gene, clone size, CDR3 protein, CDR3 DNA. D genes are given only for firm matches. Not all rows give a size; the values are once, few, many and, for expanded clones, a class.

NA,TRBV11-3,TRBJ1-1,few,CASSSDTNTEAFF,TGTGCCAGCAGCTCGGACACGAACACTGAAGCTTTCTTT
TRBD1,TRBV5-6,TRBJ1-2,once,CASSPDRAYGYTF,TGTGCCAGCAGCCCCGACAGGGCCTATGGCTACACCTTC
NA,TRBV5-4,TRBJ2-7,few,CASSLNRVSSYEQYF,TGTGCCAGCAGCTTGAACAGGGTCAGCTCCTACGAGCAGTACTTC
TRBD1,TRBV11-2,TRBJ1-2,NA,CASSLAAGGDYGYTF,TGTGCCAGCAGCTTAGCGGCAGGGGGCGACTATGGCTACACCTTC
NA,TRBV19,TRBJ1-5,many,CASSISVPGRGNQPQHF,TGTGCCAGTAGTATCTCTGTTCCGGGCAGGGGCAATCAGCCCCAGCATTTT
NA,TRBV6-1,TRBJ2-6,NA,CASSEYPGTGANVLTF,TGTGCCAGCAGTGAATACCCCGGGACTGGGGCCAACGTCCTGACTTTC
NA,TRBV5-1,TRBJ2-5,NA,CASFGDNQETQYF,TGCGCCAGCTTTGGGGACAACCAAGAGACCCAGTACTTC
NA,TRBV2,TRBJ2-3,NA,CARGGVADTQYF,TGTGCCAGAGGGGGAGTAGCAGATACGCAGTATTTT
TRBD1,TRBV7-9,TRBJ1-2,NA,CASSTGQGGGGYTF,TGTGCCAGCAGCACCGGACAGGGAGGAGGCGGCTACACCTTC
TRBD1,TRBV6-5,TRBJ1-1,few,CASSSGGATEAFF,TGTGCCAGCAGCTCAGGGGGTGCGACTGAAGCTTTCTTT
NA,TRBV5-1,TRBJ1-2,NA,CASTASAALNYGYTF,TGCGCCTCTACTGCGTCGGCGGCACTTAACTATGGCTACACCTTC
NA,TRBV19,TRBJ2-1,NA,CASSMGAGEQFF,TGTGCCAGTAGCATGGGGGCGGGTGAGCAGTTCTTC
NA,TRBV5-1,TRBJ1-1,NA,CASSSGGGFNTEAFF,TGCGCCAGCAGCTCGGGAGGGGGTTTCAACACTGAAGCTTTCTTT
TRBD1,TRBV6-1,TRBJ1-4,NA,CASRGAGQGREKLFF,TGTGCCAGCAGGGGGGCCGGACAGGGTCGAGAAAAACTGTTTTTT
NA,TRBV28,TRBJ1-3,NA,CASSPLGASSGNTIYF,TGTGCCAGCAGTCCCTTGGGGGCGTCCTCTGGAAACACCATATATTTT
NA,TRBV28,TRBJ2-6,NA,CASSPHGASGANVLTF,TGTGCCAGCAGCCCACATGGGGCCTCTGGGGCCAACGTCCTGACTTTC
TRBD1,TRBV6-6,TRBJ1-2,NA,CASRPGQVYGYTF,TGTGCCAGCAGACCCGGACAGGTCTATGGCTACACCTTC
TRBD1,TRBV25-1,TRBJ1-6,once,CASRVTGSSSPLHF,TGTGCCAGCAGGGTGACAGGGAGTAGTTCACCCCTCCACTTT
NA,TRBV30,TRBJ1-2,NA,CAWSVRVYGYTF,TGTGCCTGGAGTGTTAGAGTCTATGGCTACACCTTC
NA,TRBV28,TRBJ2-5,few,CASSFRTGRGGQETQYF,TGTGCCAGCAGTTTCCGTACAGGGAGAGGTGGGCAAGAGACCCAGTACTTC
TRBD1,TRBV4-1,TRBJ2-7,once,CASSRGQGETYEQYF,TGCGCCAGCAGCCGAGGACAGGGGGAAACCTACGAGCAGTACTTC
TRBD1,TRBV5-1,TRBJ2-5,few,CASSVGTGYQETQYF,TGCGCCAGCAGCGTCGGGACAGGTTATCAAGAGACCCAGTACTTC
TRBD1,TRBV5-1,TRBJ1-4,NA,CASSRLGTASNEKLFF,TGCGCCAGCAGTCGTCTCGGGACAGCTTCTAATGAAAAACTGTTTTTT
TRBD1,TRBV4-1,TRBJ2-7,few,CASSQGFQGAGEQYF,TGCGCCAGCAGCCAAGGGTTCCAGGGGGCAGGGGAGCAGTACTTC
TRBD1,TRBV28,TRBJ2-5,NA,CASSSRDRSHQETQYF,TGTGCCAGCAGTTCAAGGGACAGGTCTCATCAAGAGACCCAGTACTTC
TRBD2,TRBV10-1,TRBJ2-2,NA,CASGTSGSANTGELFF,TGCGCCAGCGGGACTAGCGGTAGCGCGAACACCGGGGAGCTGTTTTTT
NA,TRBV29-1,TRBJ2-7,NA,CSARTESYEQYF,TGCAGCGCAAGGACAGAATCCTACGAGCAGTACTTC
TRBD2,TRBV7-2,TRBJ2-5,NA,CASSLLGLAEETQYF,TGTGCCAGCAGCTTACTGGGACTAGCGGAAGAGACCCAGTACTTC
TRBD1,TRBV29-1,TRBJ2-7,few,CSVVGTGMGGEQYF,TGCAGCGTTGTGGGGACAGGGATGGGGGGGGAGCAGTACTTC
TRBD1,TRBV28,TRBJ2-1,NA,CASNGQGSANEQFF,TGTGCCAGCAATGGACAGGGGTCGGCCAATGAGCAGTTCTTC
NA,TRBV6-4,TRBJ2-7,NA,CASSDKAAGEQYF,TGTGCCAGCAGTGACAAGGCCGCGGGCGAGCAGTACTTC
TRBD1,TRBV15,TRBJ2-7,NA,CATSIGTGGYEQYF,TGTGCCACCAGCATCGGGACAGGGGGCTACGAGCAGTACTTC
NA,TRBV6-5,TRBJ1-6,few,CASNAGTKSPLHF,TGTGCCAGCAACGCCGGGACAAAATCACCCCTCCACTTT
TRBD2,TRBV10-3,TRBJ2-7,NA,CAISESAGVFYEQYF,TGTGCCATCAGTGAGTCTGCGGGGGTGTTCTACGAGCAGTACTTC
NA,TRBV5-4,TRBJ2-5,NA,CASSPGQQETQYF,TGTGCCAGCAGCCCCGGACAGCAAGAGACCCAGTACTTC
TRBD1,TRBV11-2,TRBJ1-5,NA,CASSQTGQGHQPQHF,TGTGCCAGCAGCCAGACGGGACAGGGTCATCAGCCCCAGCATTTT
TRBD1,TRBV11-2,TRBJ2-7,NA,CASSLGQGVHEQYF,TGTGCCAGCAGCTTAGGACAGGGTGTCCACGAGCAGTACTTC
NA,TRBV11-2,TRBJ1-4,NA,CASSFSMNTKEKLFF,TGTGCCAGCAGCTTTAGCATGAATACTAAGGAAAAACTGTTTTTT
TRBD1,TRBV2,TRBJ2-7,NA,CATRGQGASYEQYF,TGTGCCACAAGAGGACAGGGGGCCTCCTACGAGCAGTACTTC